This T cell receptor beta chain was captured in a study of CD8+CD57+ T cells in acquired aplastic anemia. Selection for sequencing was limited to patients who had shown CD8+CD57+ cell expansion by flow cytometry. The blood sampling took place in patients who had so far received no therapy. This clonotype has only a few counts. Genomic DNA, the template, was used for profiling of the TCR beta VDJ and CDR3. TCRdb reprocessed the reads via MiXCR and lists one record per CDR3 protein. The data show around 190,000 distinct CDR3 sequences, 48% seen once. Input material: sorted CD4+, CD8+, or CD8+CD57+ T cells (not recorded which) from PBMCs. This receptor was identified in a human donor with aplastic anemia.

The CDR3 DNA reads as TGTGCCACCAGCAGAGGAGCAGGCGACTATGGCTACACCTTC. Translating it yields CATSRGAGDYGYTF. The V and J genes are TRBV15 and TRBJ1-2; the D is unclear. The ends were cut back, 1 base at V and 3 bases at J, with 9 bases in the middle. The germline gives CDR1 LNHNV, CDR2 YYDKDF (reference sequence). This CDR3 spans 14 amino acids.